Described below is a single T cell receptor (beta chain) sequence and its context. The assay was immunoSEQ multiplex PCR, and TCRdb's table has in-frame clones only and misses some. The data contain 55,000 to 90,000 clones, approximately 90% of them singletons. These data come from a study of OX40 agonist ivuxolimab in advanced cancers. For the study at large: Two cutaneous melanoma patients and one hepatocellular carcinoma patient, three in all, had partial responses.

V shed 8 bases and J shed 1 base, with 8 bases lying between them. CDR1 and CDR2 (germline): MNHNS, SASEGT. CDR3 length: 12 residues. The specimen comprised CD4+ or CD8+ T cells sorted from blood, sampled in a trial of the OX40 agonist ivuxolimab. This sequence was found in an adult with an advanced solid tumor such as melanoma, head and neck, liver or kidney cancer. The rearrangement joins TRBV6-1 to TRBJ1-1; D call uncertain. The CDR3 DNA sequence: TGTGCCAGCCGGTTGGCGAACACTGAAGCTTTCTTT. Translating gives CASRLANTEAFF.